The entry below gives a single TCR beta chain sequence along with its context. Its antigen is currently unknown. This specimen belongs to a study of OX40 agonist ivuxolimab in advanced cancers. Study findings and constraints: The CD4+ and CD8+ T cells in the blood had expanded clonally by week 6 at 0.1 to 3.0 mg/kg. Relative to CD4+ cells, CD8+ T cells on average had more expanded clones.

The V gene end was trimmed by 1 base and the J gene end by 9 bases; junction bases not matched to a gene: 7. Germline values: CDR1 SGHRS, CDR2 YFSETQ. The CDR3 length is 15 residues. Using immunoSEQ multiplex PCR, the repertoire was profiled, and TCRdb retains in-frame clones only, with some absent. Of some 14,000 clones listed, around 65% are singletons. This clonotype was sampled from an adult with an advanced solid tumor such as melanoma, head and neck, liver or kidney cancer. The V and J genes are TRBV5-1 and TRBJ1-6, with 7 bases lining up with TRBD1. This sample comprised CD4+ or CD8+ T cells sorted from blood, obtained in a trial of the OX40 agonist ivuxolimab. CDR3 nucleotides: TGCGCCAGCAGCTTGCGTGGGACAGAAGGTTCACCCCTCCACTTT. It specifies CASSLRGTEGSPLHF.